The 19 T cell receptor beta chains given below trace back to one sample, sequenced in a study of blood T cell repertoires in COVID-19. Using immunoSEQ multiplex PCR, the repertoire was profiled, and TCRdb retains in-frame clones only, with some absent. The sample lists under 13,000 clones; around 78% were seen once. Sequenced sample: peripheral blood. The receptors were gathered from a human donor in a cohort sampled during active COVID-19.

A few counts support this clone. The chain recombines TRBV9 with TRBJ2-5; 8 bases fit TRBD2. This CDR3 has 15 amino acids. CDR1 SGDLS and CDR2 YYNGEE come from the germline V gene. Trimming cost V 1 base and J 5 bases; bases outside gene matches: 7. In DNA form, the CDR3 reads TGTGCCAGCAGCGTACTAGCGGGCCCCCGGGAGACCCAGTACTTC. Translating it yields CASSVLAGPRETQYF. Full variable domain (remainder filled in from reference TRBV9 and TRBJ2-5): DSGVTQTPKHLITATGQRVTLRCSPRSGDLSVYWYQQSLDQGLQFLIQYYNGEERAKGNILERFSAQQFPDLHSELNLSSLELGDSALYFCASSVLAGPRETQYFGPGTRLLVL.

This chain uses TRBV27 with TRBJ1-3; the D is unclear. The ends were cut back, 3 bases at V and 1 base at J, with 7 bases in the middle. The CDR3 is 14 amino acids. CDR1 is MNHEY, CDR2 SMNVEV, per germline (reference sequence). DNA for the CDR3: TGTGCCAGCAGTTTCGCGGCTTCTGGAAACACCATATATTTT. Its protein product is CASSFAASGNTIYF.

The rearrangement links TRBV14 to TRBJ2-7; D gene uncertain. The V and J ends lost 1 base and 3 bases respectively, with 16 bases between them. Germline CDR1 and CDR2: SGHDN and FVKESK. The CDR3 consists of 16 residues. CDR3 coding DNA: TGTGCCAGCAGCCAAGGTCCCACGGCAGGTGACTACGAGCAGTACTTC. This translates into CASSQGPTAGDYEQYF.

Within the sample, this clone is hyperexpanded. This chain links TRBV28 with TRBJ2-5; maybe TRBD1 (5 bases). Trimming removed 4 bases at V and 4 bases at J, with 10 bases between. Germline V CDR1 and CDR2: MDHEN, SYDVKM. The CDR3 length is 13 residues. CDR3 loop: CASSSGFRETQYF. CDR3 DNA: TGTGCCAGCAGTTCAGGGTTTAGAGAGACCCAGTACTTC.

The chain has TRBV6-5 and TRBJ2-7; 13 nucleotides match TRBD2. V lost 10 bases to trimming and J lost 4 bases; unmatched junction nucleotides: 10. Germline lookup yields CDR1 MNHEY and CDR2 SVGAGI. The CDR3 runs to 15 residues. The DNA of the CDR3 is TGTGCCATGGGCGTGTGGACTAGCGGGAGTTACGAGCAGTACTTC. It encodes CAMGVWTSGSYEQYF.

This clone was seen a few times. The V and J genes are TRBV6-5 and TRBJ1-2, with TRBD1 matching 8 bases. Losses at the gene ends were 7 bases for V and 6 bases for J; bases not matched to a gene: 4. Germline lookup yields CDR1 MNHEY and CDR2 SVGAGI. This CDR3 spans 12 amino acids. The CDR3 here is CASTGQGHGYTF. CDR3 bases: TGTGCCAGCACCGGACAGGGCCATGGCTACACCTTC.

DNA of the CDR3: TGTGCCAGCAGTCGTACAGGGACTGAAGCTTTCTTT. Its translation is CASSRTGTEAFF. This chain links TRBV12-3 or TRBV12-4 with TRBJ1-1, with a possible D match to TRBD1 (6 bases). The CDR3 covers 12 residues. Trimming took off 5 bases at V and 5 bases at J, with 9 bases between the two ends.

The chain is built from TRBV28 and TRBJ2-4; TRBD1 might be the D (5 bases). The CDR3 runs to 18 residues. Looked up from germline, CDR1 is MDHEN and CDR2 is SYDVKM. V gave up 9 bases and J gave up 1 base, with 25 bases separating them. CDR3 sequence reads: CASYTGVTDDAAKNIQYF. The DNA for the CDR3 is TGTGCCAGTTATACAGGAGTGACAGACGATGCGGCCAAAAACATTCAGTACTTC.

The V gene is TRBV5-4, the J gene TRBJ1-2, with D possibly being TRBD1 (6 bases). V lost 2 bases to trimming and J lost 6 bases, with 11 bases between them. Germline V CDR1 and CDR2: SGHNT, YYREEE (reference sequence). The CDR3 runs to 13 residues. CDR3 in amino acids: CASSFGRGDGYTF. The CDR3 DNA sequence: TGTGCCAGCAGCTTCGGCAGGGGAGATGGCTACACCTTC.

The V and J genes are TRBV18 and TRBJ2-3; D remains ambiguous. The CDR3 covers 14 residues. Germline CDR1 reads KGHSH; CDR2 reads LQKENI. V shed 5 bases and J shed 1 base, with 10 bases lying between them. As DNA, the CDR3 is TGTGCCAGCTCATCTCAACTCGGCACAGATACGCAGTATTTT. Translation: CASSSQLGTDTQYF.

This clone has a single count. This sequence joins TRBV27 and TRBJ2-7; 11 nucleotides agree with TRBD1. The junction had 6 bases not matched to a gene; V was cut back by 4 bases and J by 7 bases. The CDR3 extends over 14 amino acids. The V gene's germline CDR1 is MNHEY and CDR2 SMNVEV (reference sequence). The CDR3 DNA reads as TGTGCCAGCAGTTCTGGACAGGGGGCGCGGGAGCAGTACTTC. Translated: CASSSGQGAREQYF.

In this sample, this clone turned up a few times. CDR3 sequence reads: CASSDYQGLAGGEQYF. The CDR3 DNA reads as TGTGCCAGCAGCGACTACCAGGGACTAGCGGGAGGCGAGCAGTACTTC. This rearrangement joins TRBV9 to TRBJ2-7, with 15 bases identical to TRBD2. J gave up 6 bases and V 3 bases, and 7 bases lay outside the gene matches. Germline CDR1 SGDLS, CDR2 YYNGEE. CDR3 length equals 16 residues.

This chain links TRBV7-9 with TRBJ2-2; a possible D gene is TRBD2 (6 bases). V dropped 0 bases and J dropped 11 bases, with 16 bases sitting between them. The CDR3 covers 15 residues. CDR1 SEHNR and CDR2 FQNEAQ come from the germline V gene (reference sequence). The CDR3 DNA reads TGTGCCAGCAGCTTAGCGGATCTGGGGGAGGAAGAGCTGTTTTTT. Translating it yields CASSLADLGEEELFF.

This chain links TRBV4-1 with TRBJ2-2; TRBD2 matches at 11 bases. V shed 4 bases, J shed 4 bases, and the junction held 8 bases outside the gene matches. This CDR3 region has 17 residues. Germline-derived CDR1 and CDR2 are MGHRA and YSYEKL. CDR3 sequence: CASSRRTSGRGTGELFF. The DNA for the CDR3 is TGCGCCAGCAGCCGTCGGACTAGCGGGCGTGGCACCGGGGAGCTGTTTTTT.

The chain has TRBV6-5 and TRBJ1-1; D call uncertain. V lost 2 bases to trimming and J lost 8 bases, with 15 bases between them. Germline CDR1 MNHEY, CDR2 SVGAGI. The CDR3 is 14 residues long. CDR3 bases: TGTGCCAGCAGTTACGATGGTGGGCGACGGGAAGCTTTCTTT. Protein sequence: CASSYDGGRREAFF.

The chain uses TRBV19 and TRBJ2-7; 11 nucleotides match TRBD1. The CDR3 has 13 amino acids. Germline V gene data show CDR1 as LNHDA and CDR2 as SQIVND (reference sequence). J was trimmed by 3 bases and V by 8 bases; bases with no gene match: 3. The CDR3 loop reads CASSGQGDYEQYF. The CDR3 DNA follows: TGTGCCAGTTCGGGACAGGGGGACTACGAGCAGTACTTC. Supplemented by reference TRBV19 and TRBJ2-7, the full variable domain reads DGGITQSPKYLFRKEGQNVTLSCEQNLNHDAMYWYRQDPGQGLRLIYYSQIVNDFQKGDIAEGYSVSREKKESFPLTVTSAQKNPTAFYLCASSGQGDYEQYFGPGTRLTVT.

The J gene is TRBJ2-3, the V gene TRBV28, with TRBD2 as a possible D gene (7 bases). Trimming pared 8 bases from V and 3 bases from J, leaving 24 bases between. CDR3 length: 17 residues. Germline-derived CDR1 and CDR2 are MDHEN and SYDVKM. CDR3 coding DNA: TGTGCCAGCCGAAAGCCGAGGGGGAGGGATGTTACAGATACGCAGTATTTT. Its translation is CASRKPRGRDVTDTQYF.

In this sample, this clone turned up once. V is TRBV27 and J is TRBJ1-4, with 10 nucleotides matching TRBD1. V was clipped by 5 bases and J by 5 bases; unmatched bases: 8. Germline V CDR1 and CDR2: MNHEY, SMNVEV (reference sequence). The CDR3 covers 16 residues. CDR3 region: CASSDRGLSGNEKLFF. Written as DNA, the CDR3 is TGTGCCAGCAGTGACAGGGGGCTGAGCGGGAATGAAAAACTGTTTTTT.

CDR3 DNA: TGTGCCAGCAGCTTATTACGGGGAGAAATGAATGAGCAGTTCTTC. Its protein product is CASSLLRGEMNEQFF. The chain uses TRBV11-2 and TRBJ2-1, with D tentatively TRBD2 (5 bases). Germline CDR1 is SGHAT and CDR2 is FQNNGV. The V gene lost 2 bases and the J gene lost 7 bases, with 15 bases spanning the gap. This CDR3 has 15 residues.